This T cell receptor beta chain was identified during a study of Ad26.COV2.S vaccination and SARS-CoV-2 variants (dated by TCRdb to the early 2020s). General notes on the study: Donors in the vaccine arm were drawn from COV1001, a multicentre, randomized, double-blind, placebo-controlled phase I-IIa trial testing Ad26.COV2.S in healthy adults. Ad26.COV2.S was administered intramuscularly at 5 x 10^10 or 1 x 10^11 viral particles, either as a single shot or as two shots given 56 days apart. TCRbeta repertoire sequencing was used to assess the specificity and breadth of SARS-CoV-2-reactive T cell receptors after Ad26.COV2.S vaccination. The TCR-sequenced set comprised around 32 samples: some 20 Ad26.COV2.S vaccine recipients, 5 placebo recipients and 8 SARS-CoV-2 convalescent individuals. Trial participants were randomized into five groups of five: low-dose or high-dose Ad26.COV2.S given once or twice, or placebo on both occasions. Throughout the experiments and outcome assessment, investigators stayed blinded to trial group allocation.

Overall study outcomes, separate from this receptor: Non-spike TCR breadth was comparable between vaccine and placebo recipients, consistent with the vaccine containing only spike. Spike-specific TCR breadth was higher in Ad26.COV2.S recipients than in placebo recipients (P = 0.0014). Substantial breadth of spike-specific CD8+ and CD4+ T cell responses was reported after vaccination. The study was not powered for comparison of responses between vaccine doses or regimens. According to the authors, total T cell responses may have been underestimated by the TCR breadth and depth analyses.

The immunoSEQ Assay was used to sequence TCRbeta CDR3 regions. After extraction, genomic DNA underwent amplification by bias-controlled multiplex PCR, followed by high-throughput sequencing. The published analysis was carried out like this. To quantify the absolute abundance of every unique TCRbeta CDR3 region, sequences were collapsed and filtered. T cell fraction was estimated by normalizing TCRbeta template counts to usable DNA, which was measured by amplifying reference genes present in all nucleated cells. Repertoire TCRs were annotated as SARS-CoV-2-specific when V gene, CDR3 amino acid sequence and J gene were exactly matched to a known reactive TCR set. MIRA supplied the reference SARS-CoV-2 TCR set, which was filtered for enrichment in COVID-19-positive ImmuneCODE repertoires so that public or cross-reactive TCRs were removed. Using the MIRA antigens, annotated TCRs were further analysed by specific ORF or by position within an ORF. Breadth was defined as annotated unique rearrangements over total unique productive rearrangements; depth was the summed frequency of those rearrangements. TCR breadth was compared between groups using two-sided Wilcoxon rank-sum tests. TCRdb stores this immuneACCESS table with in-frame sequences only. Part of the clones is absent; in the studies checked, under half of the shortfall reflects unresolved V genes, and no reason is known for the rest. V and J calls plus clone size are reproduced from that table; the DNA served to infer D and trimming. In this sample the table shows about 680,000 clones, 89% of which occur a single time. Approximately 1.5% of the sample lies in the top ten.

The intended sense of this specimen's treatment or condition label: 19 received Ad26.COV2.S at low or high dose, single or two shots; several received placebo; per-sample allocation not given. Repertoires of vaccine and placebo recipients were sequenced from samples taken on day 63 after the first injection. Between 29 July and 7 August 2020, Cohort 1b enrolled about two dozen adults aged 18-55 years at one site in Boston, USA. Ad26.COV2.S was a replication-incompetent adenovirus type 26 vector expressing a prefusion-stabilized SARS-CoV-2 spike protein from the original Wuhan strain. Remarks on this clone: Its antigen remains unidentified. No much larger clonotype is one base removed from it; base qualities were not supplied.

The material sequenced was peripheral blood, taken in a trial of Ad26.COV2.S vaccine versus placebo. This TCR derives from a person between 18 and 60 years old who received the Ad26.COV2.S COVID-19 vaccine or a placebo.

This receptor has the CDR3 CAWNFPSRLAGVPTYEQYF. Read as DNA, the sequence is TGTGCCTGGAATTTTCCTTCGCGACTAGCGGGAGTCCCCACCTACGAGCAGTACTTC. The sequence is built from TRBV30 and TRBJ2-7, and 12 junction bases match TRBD2. CDR1 GTSNPN and CDR2 SVGIG are derived from the germline V gene (reference sequence). Including the terminal cysteine and phenylalanine, the CDR3 comprises 19 residues. Just CDR3 DNA is preserved here, 57 bases in frame from base 1. V trim: 4 bases; J trim: 2 bases; unmatched bases: 18.